The sequence of this T cell receptor beta chain was determined in a study of blood T cell repertoires in COVID-19. Produced via immunoSEQ multiplex PCR; TCRdb's table is partial and in-frame only. Of around 200,000 clones in the sample, around 85% were seen once. V shed 4 bases and J 8 bases; nucleotides not matched to a gene: 11. The CDR3 spans 14 residues. CDR1 and CDR2 from the germline V gene are SGHNT and YYREEE (reference sequence). Sequenced: peripheral blood. This chain connects TRBV5-4 to TRBJ1-2; 7 bases match TRBD1. This sequence originates from a man aged 55 to 70 with acute or convalescent COVID-19. CDR3: CASSIQGKAGGYTF. The CDR3, as DNA: TGTGCCAGCAGCATACAGGGGAAGGCAGGGGGCTACACCTTC.